This TCR beta chain stems from a study of T cell clones after liver transplantation. As for the study in general: Three of eight recipients were HCV-positive; others had non-autoimmune, non-viral indications.

Points from the study as a whole: In a couple of subjects, few donor cells limited the measurable donor-reactive repertoire.

The protocol was immunoSEQ multiplex PCR, while the TCRdb copy is restricted to in-frame clones and leaves out a portion. The sample holds about 68,000 clones, 85% to 95% seen once. Germline CDR1 reads LNHDA; CDR2 reads SQIVND (reference sequence). The ends lost 4 bases at V and 1 base at J; junction bases unmatched: 18. The length of the CDR3 is 20 residues. About this clone itself: The antigen is unknown.

The sample was CD4+ T cells from blood, taken approximately 27 months after liver transplant. This receptor was taken from a human patient who received a liver transplant. Part of the T cells may come from the graft donor. The V call is TRBV19, the J call TRBJ2-4, with TRBD2 identical over 8 bases. The CDR3, as DNA: TGTGCCAGTAGTAGAAAAGCGGGAGAGGGAATTTGGGGGGCCAAAAACATTCAGTACTTC. It is translated as CASSRKAGEGIWGAKNIQYF.